Detailed here is one T cell receptor (beta chain). The target antigen is unknown. This sample stems from a study of cytomegalovirus exposure and HLA in healthy donors. Across the whole study: In terms of ancestry, the Caucasian-associated cluster contained 81% of the 398 genotyped donors.

The germline V gene encodes CDR1 KGHSH and CDR2 LQKENI. Trimming cost V 4 bases and J 2 bases; bases outside gene matches: 4. The CDR3 length is 14 residues. These donors counted as nominally healthy when sampled, but unrecorded immune exposures were likely. The PCR was carried out with 60 Vbeta primers and 13 Jbeta primers. Some clones are missing from TCRdb's copy, which holds only in-frame ones; the method was immunoSEQ multiplex PCR. The sample totals around 150,000 clones. Study observations and caveats: Analyzed later, association rates of TCRs varied across HLA loci, with DRB1 most and HLA-C fewest. A later analysis by the authors found several of the most significant clusters apparently linked to common viral pathogens.

Sequenced sample: PBMCs. The source of this sequence is a man aged 35 to 55 in good health and CMV-seronegative. The J gene is TRBJ2-7, the V gene TRBV18, with TRBD1 matching over 8 bases. The CDR3 loop reads CASSLGQGPYEQYF. Here the CDR3 DNA reads TGTGCCAGCTCACTAGGACAGGGTCCCTACGAGCAGTACTTC.